This T cell receptor (beta chain) originates from a study of blood T cell repertoires in COVID-19. Generated by immunoSEQ multiplex PCR, the TCRdb table keeps only in-frame clones and is missing some. Of roughly 190,000 clones in the sample, around 90% were seen once. Per germline, CDR1 SGHRS and CDR2 YFSETQ. The V segment lost 3 bases and the J segment 4 bases; nucleotides outside the gene matches: 10. The CDR3 spans 16 residues. The specimen was peripheral blood. The chain employs TRBV5-1 and TRBJ1-1; 9 positions match TRBD1. This receptor was obtained from a man in his forties or fifties with active or convalescent COVID-19. The CDR3 region is CASSSDRGGLGTEAFF. In DNA form, the CDR3 reads TGCGCCAGCAGCTCGGACAGGGGTGGGTTGGGCACTGAAGCTTTCTTT. The full variable domain, its missing parts supplied by reference TRBV5-1 and TRBJ1-1, is KAGVTQTPRYLIKTRGQQVTLSCSPISGHRSVSWYQQTPGQGLQFLFEYFSETQRNKGNFPGRFSGRQFSNSRSEMNVSTLELGDSALYLCASSSDRGGLGTEAFFGQGTRLTVV.